The next 18 T cell receptor beta chains were all read from a single sample in a study of CXCR3-negative and CXCR3-positive naive CD8 T cells. The study's findings and limits: Naive cells that were CXCR3-positive had more hydrophobic TRB CDR3s (compared with CXCR3-negative naive cells).

No antigen has been assigned to these receptors. Carrying UMI labels, the TRB cDNA libraries were prepared through 5' RACE. TCRdb reprocessed the 5' RACE reads; each CDR3 protein has one entry and no DNA is given. The table lists 140,000 to 150,000 distinct CDR3 sequences. The specimen was naive CXCR3+ CD8+ T cells from blood. Subset given: CD45RO-CCR7+CD27+CD95- naive CD8+ T cells expressing CXCR3 (TNR3+). These receptors came from a human donor in good health. Some clones in this sample may be carry-over from other donors' samples.

The chain links TRBV29-1 to TRBJ2-1; the TCRdb call, TRBD2, lacks DNA for checking. This CDR3 comprises 14 residues. The V gene's germline CDR1 is SQVTM and CDR2 ANQGSEA. CDR3 sequence: CSVETSGRSNEQFF.

The chain combines TRBV28 with TRBJ2-7; TCRdb reports TRBD2, a call that lacks DNA to check it against. Germline CDR1 and CDR2: MDHEN and SYDVKM. The CDR3 length is 16 residues. CDR3 region: CASSARGLAGDEEQYF.

The chain is built from TRBV4-1 and TRBJ2-7; with no DNA, the TCRdb D assignment of TRBD1 cannot be verified. Germline CDR1 reads MGHRA; CDR2 reads YSYEKL. CDR3 length: 13 residues. CDR3: CASSPQTGAEQYF.

The chain carries TRBV12-3 or TRBV12-4 and TRBJ1-5; checking the TCRdb D call of TRBD1 is not possible without DNA. CDR3 size: 11 residues. The CDR3 spells CASSEGQAQHF.

The CDR3 loop reads CASRTSGDNEQFF. This chain uses TRBV12-3 or TRBV12-4 with TRBJ2-1; TCRdb reports TRBD2, a call that lacks DNA to check it against. CDR3 length: 13 residues.

CDR3 sequence: CATSRDMIGYSNQPQHF. The chain recombines TRBV15 with TRBJ1-5. This CDR3 comprises 17 residues. Germline CDR1 is LNHNV and CDR2 is YYDKDF (reference sequence). Looking up the rest from reference TRBV15 and TRBJ1-5 gives the full variable domain: DAMVIQNPRYQVTQFGKPVTLSCSQTLNHNVMYWYQQKSSQAPKLLFHYYDKDFNNEADTPDNFQSRRPNTSFCFLDIRSPGLGDTAMYLCATSRDMIGYSNQPQHFGDGTRLSIL.

V and J are TRBV12-3 or TRBV12-4 and TRBJ1-1; TCRdb picks TRBD1, but there is no DNA to check that call. The CDR3 runs to 14 residues. The CDR3 sequence is CASSLAGAYTEAFF.

The V call is TRBV11-2, the J call TRBJ2-7; TCRdb outputs TRBD1, but without DNA this stays unchecked. Germline V lookup: CDR1 SGHAT, CDR2 FQNNGV. The length of the CDR3 is 16 residues. Here the CDR3 reads CASSSLDRGSSYEQYF.

The chain is built from TRBV5-1 and TRBJ2-7; checking the TCRdb D call of TRBD1 is not possible without DNA. The germline gives CDR1 SGHRS, CDR2 YFSETQ. This CDR3 has 15 residues. CDR3 residues: CASSEGPGQVYEQYF.

The J gene is TRBJ2-7, the V gene TRBV4-1. There are 15 residues in the CDR3. CDR1 and CDR2 (germline): MGHRA, YSYEKL. The CDR3 sequence is CASSQDAGRHYEQYF.

This chain links TRBV20-1 with TRBJ2-2. The CDR3 loop spans 12 amino acids. Germline assignment: CDR1 DFQATT and CDR2 SNEGSKA (reference sequence). The CDR3 region is CSATANTGELFF.

The chain uses TRBV19 and TRBJ2-7; the TCRdb call, TRBD2, lacks DNA for checking. Germline values: CDR1 LNHDA, CDR2 SQIVND (reference sequence). The CDR3 has 14 amino acids. The CDR3: CASSITAGYYEQYF.

The rearrangement joins TRBV14 to TRBJ2-5; the TCRdb D gene call, TRBD2, has no DNA to confirm it. The CDR3 extends over 17 amino acids. Germline CDR1 is SGHDN and CDR2 is FVKESK. This CDR3 is CASSSKATARPLETQYF. The entire variable domain, with the rest obtained from reference TRBV14 and TRBJ2-5, is as follows: EAGVTQFPSHSVIEKGQTVTLRCDPISGHDNLYWYRRVMGKEIKFLLHFVKESKQDESGMPNNRFLAERTGGTYSTLKVQPAELEDSGVYFCASSSKATARPLETQYFGPGTRLLVL.

The genes are TRBV27 and TRBJ2-2; as DNA is missing, the TRBD2 call by TCRdb cannot be tested. This CDR3 contains 14 residues. Germline V gene data show CDR1 as MNHEY and CDR2 as SMNVEV (reference sequence). The CDR3 sequence: CASSPRGGAGELFF.

The chain links TRBV7-8 to TRBJ2-2. CDR1 and CDR2 from the germline V gene are SGHVS and FQNEAQ. There are 15 residues in the CDR3. The CDR3: CASSFPRITPGELFF.

The chain recombines TRBV12-3 or TRBV12-4 with TRBJ2-1; TCRdb gives TRBD2 as the D gene, but with no DNA this cannot be confirmed. The CDR3 runs 15 residues. CDR3 sequence: CASSLVAGSYNAQFF.

This chain joins TRBV11-2 and TRBJ2-1; the TRBD1 assignment by TCRdb is unverifiable without DNA. The CDR3 has 17 amino acids. Germline CDR1 and CDR2: SGHAT and FQNNGV. The chain's CDR3 is CASSLDLGQGGYNEQFF.

The rearrangement joins TRBV20-1 to TRBJ2-1. The V gene's germline CDR1 is DFQATT and CDR2 SNEGSKA (reference sequence). The CDR3 totals 14 residues. The CDR3 protein is CSARDLGSYNEQFF.